A selection of T cell receptor beta chains follows, all from one sample in a study of OX40 agonist ivuxolimab in advanced cancers. The repertoire was sequenced with immunoSEQ multiplex PCR; TCRdb's copy has only in-frame clones and lacks some. The sample consists of roughly 100,000 clones, roughly 89% of them appearing once. The specimen comprised CD4+ or CD8+ T cells sorted from blood, sampled in a trial of the OX40 agonist ivuxolimab. The receptors were sampled from an adult with an advanced solid tumor such as melanoma, head and neck, liver or kidney cancer. Both conserved end residues are part of each CDR3. A D gene is named only where the DNA matches it firmly. Rows give clone size only sometimes, using once, few, many, or a class for an expanded clone.

d_gene: TRBD1; j_gene: TRBJ2-7; v_gene: TRBV10-2; abundance: NA; len: 12; CDR3aa: CAEDRGTYEQYF; CDR3nt: TGCGCCGAAGACAGGGGAACCTACGAGCAGTACTTC
d_gene: NA; j_gene: TRBJ2-7; v_gene: TRBV28; abundance: NA; len: 10; CDR3aa: CASQAYEQYF; CDR3nt: TGTGCCAGCCAAGCCTACGAGCAGTACTTC
d_gene: TRBD2; j_gene: TRBJ2-7; v_gene: TRBV28; abundance: NA; len: 16; CDR3aa: CASSTASGGGLYEQYF; CDR3nt: TGTGCCAGCTCGACTGCCTCCGGGGGGGGCCTCTACGAGCAGTACTTC
d_gene: NA; j_gene: TRBJ1-5; v_gene: TRBV6-1; abundance: NA; len: 14; CDR3aa: CASSEHGAGQPQHF; CDR3nt: TGTGCCAGCAGTGAACACGGGGCTGGTCAGCCCCAGCATTTT
d_gene: NA; j_gene: TRBJ1-4; v_gene: TRBV6-5; abundance: NA; len: 15; CDR3aa: CASSPRALQGEKLFF; CDR3nt: TGTGCCAGCAGCCCGCGGGCACTACAAGGTGAAAAACTGTTTTTT
d_gene: TRBD2; j_gene: TRBJ2-2; v_gene: TRBV19; abundance: NA; len: 16; CDR3aa: CASSFSGGDRPGELFF; CDR3nt: TGTGCCAGTAGTTTCAGCGGGGGGGATCGTCCCGGGGAGCTGTTTTTT
d_gene: NA; j_gene: TRBJ2-6; v_gene: TRBV30; abundance: NA; len: 16; CDR3aa: CAWTKRGQSGANVLTF; CDR3nt: TGTGCCTGGACCAAAAGGGGCCAATCGGGGGCCAACGTCCTGACTTTC
d_gene: NA; j_gene: TRBJ1-4; v_gene: TRBV7-2; abundance: NA; len: 14; CDR3aa: CASSLRYSNEKLFF; CDR3nt: TGTGCCAGCAGCCTACGGTACTCTAATGAAAAACTGTTTTTT
d_gene: NA; j_gene: TRBJ1-2; v_gene: TRBV25-1; abundance: NA; len: 14; CDR3aa: CASSSSRGSYGYTF; CDR3nt: NA
d_gene: NA; j_gene: TRBJ1-1; v_gene: TRBV9; abundance: NA; len: 13; CDR3aa: CASSVDQNTEAFF; CDR3nt: TGTGCCAGCAGCGTAGATCAGAACACTGAAGCTTTCTTT
d_gene: TRBD1; j_gene: TRBJ1-3; v_gene: TRBV19; abundance: NA; len: 15; CDR3aa: CASSIPTGSGNTIYF; CDR3nt: TGTGCCAGTAGTATACCGACAGGGTCAGGAAACACCATATATTTT
d_gene: NA; j_gene: TRBJ2-7; v_gene: TRBV5-6; abundance: NA; len: 14; CDR3aa: CASSGRGRSYEQYF; CDR3nt: TGTGCCAGCAGCGGACGGGGACGATCCTACGAGCAGTACTTC
d_gene: TRBD1; j_gene: TRBJ2-3; v_gene: TRBV4-1; abundance: NA; len: 18; CDR3aa: CASSRPQGQGRATDTQYF; CDR3nt: TGCGCCAGCAGCCGGCCCCAGGGACAGGGTCGGGCGACAGATACGCAGTATTTT
d_gene: NA; j_gene: TRBJ1-5; v_gene: TRBV7-2; abundance: once; len: 14; CDR3aa: CASSSSRVEQPQHF; CDR3nt: TGTGCCAGCAGCTCCAGCAGGGTGGAGCAGCCCCAGCATTTT
d_gene: NA; j_gene: TRBJ2-7; v_gene: TRBV7-2; abundance: NA; len: 15; CDR3aa: CASSLGDGGIYEQYF; CDR3nt: TGTGCCAGCAGCTTAGGCGATGGGGGGATTTACGAGCAGTACTTC
d_gene: NA; j_gene: TRBJ2-1; v_gene: TRBV5-1; abundance: NA; len: 15; CDR3aa: CASSLGQISYNEQFF; CDR3nt: TGCGCCAGCAGCTTGGGACAGATCTCCTACAATGAGCAGTTCTTC
d_gene: NA; j_gene: TRBJ2-7; v_gene: TRBV5-4; abundance: NA; len: 15; CDR3aa: CASSLGAESSYEQYF; CDR3nt: TGTGCCAGCAGCTTGGGAGCGGAGAGCTCCTACGAGCAGTACTTC
d_gene: NA; j_gene: TRBJ2-7; v_gene: TRBV28; abundance: NA; len: 14; CDR3aa: CASTTGPASYEQYF; CDR3nt: TGTGCCAGCACAACAGGGCCGGCTTCCTACGAGCAGTACTTC
d_gene: NA; j_gene: TRBJ2-3; v_gene: TRBV28; abundance: NA; len: 13; CDR3aa: CASNENRADTQYF; CDR3nt: TGTGCCAGCAATGAGAATAGGGCAGATACGCAGTATTTT
d_gene: NA; j_gene: TRBJ1-1; v_gene: TRBV28; abundance: NA; len: 17; CDR3aa: CASSLVGLGVGRTEAFF; CDR3nt: TGTGCCAGCAGTTTGGTGGGCCTAGGGGTAGGAAGGACTGAAGCTTTCTTT
d_gene: TRBD1; j_gene: TRBJ1-1; v_gene: TRBV6-5; abundance: NA; len: 15; CDR3aa: CASSYSRQGNTEAFF; CDR3nt: TGTGCCAGCAGTTACTCGCGACAGGGGAACACTGAAGCTTTCTTT
d_gene: NA; j_gene: TRBJ1-2; v_gene: TRBV28; abundance: NA; len: 16; CDR3aa: CASSSLDGLPNYGYTF; CDR3nt: TGTGCCAGCAGCTCCTTGGACGGTCTTCCTAACTATGGCTACACCTTC
d_gene: NA; j_gene: TRBJ2-1; v_gene: TRBV5-8; abundance: NA; len: 15; CDR3aa: CASSSSGRSYNEQFF; CDR3nt: TGTGCCAGCAGCTCTTCGGGGCGCTCCTACAATGAGCAGTTCTTC
d_gene: NA; j_gene: TRBJ2-7; v_gene: TRBV19; abundance: NA; len: 13; CDR3aa: CASSMQVTYEQYF; CDR3nt: TGTGCCAGTAGTATGCAGGTTACTTACGAGCAGTACTTC
d_gene: NA; j_gene: TRBJ1-5; v_gene: TRBV19; abundance: once; len: 18; CDR3aa: CASSIDPLRGQAYQPQHF; CDR3nt: TGTGCCAGTAGTATAGACCCTCTCCGGGGACAAGCCTATCAGCCCCAGCATTTT
d_gene: TRBD1; j_gene: TRBJ1-2; v_gene: TRBV28; abundance: NA; len: 14; CDR3aa: CASRSGQAGYGYTF; CDR3nt: TGTGCCAGCAGATCCGGACAGGCTGGGTATGGCTACACCTTC
d_gene: NA; j_gene: TRBJ2-3; v_gene: TRBV7-8; abundance: NA; len: 13; CDR3aa: CASSFPGVDTQYF; CDR3nt: TGTGCCAGCAGCTTCCCGGGGGTAGATACGCAGTATTTT
d_gene: NA; j_gene: TRBJ1-2; v_gene: TRBV19; abundance: once; len: 13; CDR3aa: CASSVQELYGYTF; CDR3nt: TGTGCCAGTAGTGTACAGGAACTTTATGGCTACACCTTC
d_gene: NA; j_gene: TRBJ2-6; v_gene: TRBV4-1; abundance: NA; len: 15; CDR3aa: CASSLQVHGANVLTF; CDR3nt: TGCGCCAGCAGCCTACAGGTTCATGGGGCCAACGTCCTGACTTTC
d_gene: TRBD1; j_gene: TRBJ2-7; v_gene: TRBV5-4; abundance: NA; len: 15; CDR3aa: CASSLGQGEGYEQYF; CDR3nt: TGTGCCAGCAGCTTGGGACAGGGGGAGGGCTACGAGCAGTACTTC
d_gene: NA; j_gene: TRBJ1-3; v_gene: TRBV9; abundance: NA; len: 18; CDR3aa: CASTLPGRPSGSGNTIYF; CDR3nt: TGTGCCAGCACCCTGCCGGGACGGCCGAGCGGCTCTGGAAACACCATATATTTT
d_gene: TRBD1; j_gene: TRBJ1-3; v_gene: TRBV5-1; abundance: NA; len: 17; CDR3aa: CASSPHGQANSGNTIYF; CDR3nt: TGCGCCAGCAGCCCACACGGACAGGCCAACTCTGGAAACACCATATATTTT
d_gene: NA; j_gene: TRBJ1-1; v_gene: TRBV30; abundance: NA; len: 14; CDR3aa: CAWSPGGVNTEAFF; CDR3nt: TGTGCCTGGAGCCCCGGAGGGGTGAACACTGAAGCTTTCTTT
d_gene: NA; j_gene: TRBJ2-6; v_gene: TRBV2; abundance: NA; len: 14; CDR3aa: CASTPRGGANVLTF; CDR3nt: TGTGCCAGCACGCCCCGGGGTGGGGCCAACGTCCTGACTTTC
d_gene: NA; j_gene: TRBJ1-4; v_gene: TRBV28; abundance: NA; len: 17; CDR3aa: CASTGAEYAATNEKLFF; CDR3nt: TGTGCCAGCACCGGGGCCGAGTACGCGGCGACTAATGAAAAACTGTTTTTT
d_gene: NA; j_gene: TRBJ2-5; v_gene: TRBV4-3; abundance: once; len: 17; CDR3aa: CASSQGWPRNLGETQYF; CDR3nt: TGCGCCAGCAGCCAAGGGTGGCCTAGGAACCTCGGGGAGACCCAGTACTTC
d_gene: TRBD1; j_gene: TRBJ2-5; v_gene: TRBV11-1; abundance: NA; len: 16; CDR3aa: CASSLEWTGRGETQYF; CDR3nt: TGTGCCAGCAGCTTGGAATGGACAGGGAGAGGAGAGACCCAGTACTTC
d_gene: TRBD1; j_gene: TRBJ1-2; v_gene: TRBV19; abundance: NA; len: 14; CDR3aa: CASRINRQGAGYTF; CDR3nt: TGTGCCAGTAGGATTAATCGACAGGGAGCGGGCTACACCTTC
d_gene: NA; j_gene: TRBJ2-5; v_gene: TRBV6-6; abundance: once; len: 14; CDR3aa: CASSYSTSQETQYF; CDR3nt: TGTGCCAGCAGTTACTCGACCAGTCAAGAGACCCAGTACTTC
d_gene: TRBD1; j_gene: TRBJ1-1; v_gene: TRBV10-3; abundance: once; len: 13; CDR3aa: CAIVRQGGTEAFF; CDR3nt: TGTGCCATCGTGAGACAGGGTGGCACTGAAGCTTTCTTT
d_gene: TRBD1; j_gene: TRBJ2-7; v_gene: TRBV28; abundance: NA; len: 13; CDR3aa: CASRTPGQSGQYF; CDR3nt: TGTGCCAGCAGAACACCGGGACAGTCAGGGCAGTACTTC
d_gene: NA; j_gene: TRBJ2-7; v_gene: TRBV6-1; abundance: NA; len: 14; CDR3aa: CATSTVAGNNEQYF; CDR3nt: TGTGCCACCTCGACGGTCGCAGGGAACAACGAGCAGTACTTC
d_gene: TRBD1; j_gene: TRBJ1-4; v_gene: TRBV5-1; abundance: NA; len: 17; CDR3aa: CASSSALVQGSNEKLFF; CDR3nt: TGCGCCAGCAGCTCAGCCTTGGTACAGGGGTCTAATGAAAAACTGTTTTTT
d_gene: NA; j_gene: TRBJ1-1; v_gene: TRBV27; abundance: NA; len: 11; CDR3aa: CASTKGLKAFF; CDR3nt: TGTGCCAGCACCAAGGGATTAAAAGCTTTCTTT
d_gene: TRBD1; j_gene: TRBJ1-6; v_gene: TRBV6-5; abundance: NA; len: 14; CDR3aa: CASNMDRGNSPLHF; CDR3nt: TGTGCCAGCAACATGGACAGGGGTAATTCACCCCTCCACTTT
d_gene: NA; j_gene: TRBJ1-5; v_gene: TRBV28; abundance: NA; len: 13; CDR3aa: CASSLGGHQPQRF; CDR3nt: TGTGCCAGCAGTTTGGGGGGGCATCAGCCCCAGCGTTTT
d_gene: NA; j_gene: TRBJ2-6; v_gene: TRBV30; abundance: once; len: 13; CDR3aa: CAWRSSGANVLTF; CDR3nt: TGTGCCTGGCGTTCTTCTGGGGCCAACGTCCTGACTTTC